These 16 T cell receptor beta chains came from one sample sequenced in a study of human T cells and chemical hapten exposure. TCRdb passed the RACE reads through MiXCR, listing each CDR3 protein once. The repertoire includes nearly 95,000 distinct CDR3 sequences, approximately 9.9% of them detected once, and about 2% sits in the top ten. Time point defined: patch test 2, 6 weeks after DPC sensitization. Treatment noted: therapeutic diphenylcyclopropenone sensitization with weekly scalp DPC. The input for sequencing was whole blood, taken in connection with sensitization to the hapten diphenylcyclopropenone (DPC). The origin of the receptors is a man aged 35 to 55 with alopecia areata. Some clones in this sample may be carry-over from other donors' samples.

The gene calls are TRBV5-4 and TRBJ2-1, with TRBD2 identical over 8 bases. Germline CDR1 is SGHNT and CDR2 is YYREEE (reference sequence). V dropped 4 bases and J dropped 3; count of bases not matched to a gene: 9. The CDR3 loop spans 16 amino acids. The CDR3 reads CASSRTGAGDYNEQFF. The CDR3 region has the DNA TGTGCCAGCAGCCGAACCGGAGCGGGGGACTACAATGAGCAGTTCTTC.

As to this clonotype: Mismatch with germline at one junction end may stem from a read error. The chain joins TRBV7-7 to TRBJ2-3; TRBD1 might be the D (6 bases). Germline CDR1 reads SSHAT; CDR2 reads FNYEAQ (reference sequence). The CDR3 loop spans 16 amino acids. Here the CDR3 reads CASSLSRGTPKDTQYF. In DNA form, the CDR3 reads TGTGCTAGCAGCCTAAGTAGGGGGACGCCTAAGGATACGCAGTATTTT.

The genes are TRBV7-9 and TRBJ2-7; D is ambiguous. CDR1 and CDR2 (germline): SEHNR, FQNEAQ (reference sequence). This CDR3 is built from 16 residues. V was shortened by 2 bases and J by 3 bases, with 17 bases between the two germline ends. The CDR3 region is CASSLSPGSTNYEQYF. The CDR3 DNA is TGTGCCAGCAGCTTATCTCCGGGCTCTACGAACTACGAGCAGTACTTC. The variable domain in full, with the rest retrieved from reference TRBV7-9 and TRBJ2-7, is DTGVSQNPRHKITKRGQNVTFRCDPISEHNRLYWYRQTLGQGPEFLTYFQNEAQLEKSRLLSDRFSAERPKGSFSTLEIQRTEQGDSAMYLCASSLSPGSTNYEQYFGPGTRLTVT.

The chain links TRBV20-1 to TRBJ2-1, with D perhaps TRBD2 (6 bases). V was pared by 2 bases and J by 5 bases, with 13 bases between. CDR1 DFQATT and CDR2 SNEGSKA come from the germline V gene (reference sequence). There are 14 residues in the CDR3. The CDR3 loop reads CSARRAEGNNEQFF. The CDR3 nucleotides read TGCAGTGCTAGAAGGGCGGAGGGCAACAATGAGCAGTTCTTC.

The chain recombines TRBV15 with TRBJ1-1; weak D call: TRBD1 (6 bases). CDR3 length: 15 residues. Trimming pared 0 bases from V and 3 bases from J, leaving 11 bases between. From germline, CDR1 is LNHNV and CDR2 YYDKDF (reference sequence). This CDR3 is CATSRDRGADTEAFF. The DNA for the CDR3 is TGTGCCACCAGCAGAGATAGGGGGGCTGACACTGAAGCTTTCTTT.

The V and J genes are TRBV5-1 and TRBJ1-1, with TRBD1 as a possible D gene (6 bases). The V and J ends lost 2 bases and 4 bases respectively, with 15 bases between them. Germline V lookup: CDR1 SGHRS, CDR2 YFSETQ. There are 15 residues in the CDR3. The chain's CDR3 is CASSFRQAAATEAFF. In DNA form, the CDR3 reads TGCGCCAGCAGCTTTAGACAGGCTGCTGCCACTGAAGCTTTCTTT. Variable domain in full (rest from reference TRBV5-1 and TRBJ1-1): KAGVTQTPRYLIKTRGQQVTLSCSPISGHRSVSWYQQTPGQGLQFLFEYFSETQRNKGNFPGRFSGRQFSNSRSEMNVSTLELGDSALYLCASSFRQAAATEAFFGQGTRLTVV.

The rearrangement joins TRBV19 to TRBJ1-3; unclear D gene. The V gene's germline CDR1 is LNHDA and CDR2 SQIVND (reference sequence). Trimming cost V 6 bases and J 4 bases, with 16 bases left between them. This CDR3 comprises 15 residues. CDR3 region: CASSRLEQGGNTIYF. Here the CDR3 DNA reads TGTGCCAGTAGCCGTTTGGAGCAAGGAGGAAACACCATATATTTT.

The table lists this clonotype with a few counts. The chain uses TRBV12-3 or TRBV12-4 and TRBJ1-4, with TRBD1 identical over 7 bases. After removal of 6 bases from V and 8 bases from J, the junction contained 6 bases not matched to a gene. The length of the CDR3 is 13 residues. The CDR3 is CASRPGQIEKLFF. The CDR3 coding sequence is TGTGCCAGCAGGCCGGGACAGATAGAAAAACTGTTTTTT.

At least ten counts were recorded for this clonotype. The chain recombines TRBV6-5 with TRBJ1-5; no definite D call. The V gene lost 0 bases and the J gene lost 0 bases, with 6 bases spanning the gap. Germline V gene lookup returns CDR1 MNHEY and CDR2 SVGAGI. The CDR3 has 15 residues. CDR3 protein: CASSYSWDSNQPQHF. In DNA, the CDR3 is TGTGCCAGCAGTTACTCGTGGGATAGCAATCAGCCCCAGCATTTT.

The V and J genes are TRBV6-1 and TRBJ2-5; D uncertain. Germline loops: CDR1 MNHNS, CDR2 SASEGT. The V end was cut by 6 bases, the J end by 1 base, with 9 bases between. The CDR3 totals 13 residues. The CDR3 nucleotides read TGTGCCAGCAGCGACCGGCCCCAAGAGACCCAGTACTTC. This encodes CASSDRPQETQYF.

The V gene is TRBV10-3, the J gene TRBJ2-7; TRBD1 matches at 8 bases. Germline CDR1 reads ENHRY; CDR2 reads SYGVKD. V was pared by 6 bases and J by 5 bases, with 3 bases of the junction left unmatched. The CDR3 runs 12 residues. CDR3 in amino acids: CAIRGQGDEQYF. CDR3 sequence (DNA): TGTGCCATCAGAGGACAGGGCGACGAGCAGTACTTC.

This clonotype was found many times. V is TRBV24-1 and J is TRBJ2-3, with D possibly TRBD2 on 5 matching bases. Per the germline V gene, CDR1 is KGHDR and CDR2 is SFDVKD. The V end was cut by 4 bases, the J end by 4 bases, with 17 bases between. This CDR3 is built from 16 residues. CDR3 DNA sequence: TGTGCCACCAGTGACCCGTCAGCAAAGGGAGCAGATACGCAGTATTTT. Translation gives CATSDPSAKGADTQYF.

This chain connects TRBV6-5 to TRBJ2-7, with 7 bases aligning to TRBD2. There are 14 residues in the CDR3. The germline V gene encodes CDR1 MNHEY and CDR2 SVGAGI. Trimming took 8 bases from V and 7 from J; bases not matched to a gene: 14. The CDR3 protein is CASGNGGNMREQYF. CDR3 in DNA: TGTGCCAGCGGCAACGGGGGGAATATGAGGGAGCAGTACTTC.

Many counts were recorded for this clonotype. The chain has TRBV5-1 and TRBJ1-4; 7 nucleotides match TRBD1. The CDR3 has 14 amino acids. From germline, CDR1 is SGHRS and CDR2 YFSETQ. J was trimmed by 2 bases and V by 3 bases; bases with no gene match: 1. CDR3 in amino acids: CASSSGGTNEKLFF. CDR3 nucleotides: TGCGCCAGCAGCTCAGGGGGTACTAATGAAAAACTGTTTTTT. Full variable domain (rest looked up from reference TRBV5-1 and TRBJ1-4): KAGVTQTPRYLIKTRGQQVTLSCSPISGHRSVSWYQQTPGQGLQFLFEYFSETQRNKGNFPGRFSGRQFSNSRSEMNVSTLELGDSALYLCASSSGGTNEKLFFGSGTQLSVL.

This chain uses TRBV5-6 with TRBJ2-2; 7 bases agree with TRBD2. CDR1 SGHDT and CDR2 YYEEEE come from the germline V gene. The CDR3 is made up of 16 amino acids. Trimming took 2 bases from V and 2 from J; bases not matched to a gene: 6. The CDR3 loop reads CASSLRLAANTGELFF. CDR3 DNA: TGTGCCAGCAGCTTACGACTAGCTGCTAACACCGGGGAGCTGTTTTTT.

CDR3 nucleotides: TGTGCTAGCGGCCCAGGGGCAGATACGCAGTATTTT. It yields the protein CASGPGADTQYF. The V gene is TRBV7-7, the J gene TRBJ2-3; TRBD1 or TRBD2 may be the D gene (6 bases each). This CDR3 is built from 12 residues. Germline V gene sequence: CDR1 SSHAT, CDR2 FNYEAQ (reference sequence). Based on the CDR3 plus reference TRBV7-7 and TRBJ2-3, the full variable domain is GAGVSQSPRYKVTKRGQDVTLRCDPISSHATLYWYQQALGQGPEFLTYFNYEAQPDKSGLPSDRFSAERPEGSISTLTIQRTEQRDSAMYRCASGPGADTQYFGPGTRLTVL.